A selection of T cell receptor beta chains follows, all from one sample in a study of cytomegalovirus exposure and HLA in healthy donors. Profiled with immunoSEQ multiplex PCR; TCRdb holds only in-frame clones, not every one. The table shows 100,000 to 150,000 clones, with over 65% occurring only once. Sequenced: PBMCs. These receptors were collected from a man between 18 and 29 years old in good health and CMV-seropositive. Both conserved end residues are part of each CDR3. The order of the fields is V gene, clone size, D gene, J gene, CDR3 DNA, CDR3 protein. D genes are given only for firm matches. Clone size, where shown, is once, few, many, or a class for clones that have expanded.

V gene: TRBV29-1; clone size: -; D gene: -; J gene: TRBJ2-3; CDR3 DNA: TGCAGCGTTGAATTGGGAGGAGGGCGATTTGTAACAGATACGCAGTATTTT; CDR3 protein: CSVELGGGRFVTDTQYF
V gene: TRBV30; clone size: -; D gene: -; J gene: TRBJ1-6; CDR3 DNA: TGTGCCTGGAGTCAGGGGCACTCCTATAATTCACCCCTCCACTTT; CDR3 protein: CAWSQGHSYNSPLHF
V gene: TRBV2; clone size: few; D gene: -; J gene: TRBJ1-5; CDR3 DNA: TGTGCCAGCAACAGCTACAGTAATCAGCCCCAGCATTTT; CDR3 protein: CASNSYSNQPQHF
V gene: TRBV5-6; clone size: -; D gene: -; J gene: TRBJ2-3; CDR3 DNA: TGTGCCAGCAGCCCCAGGGTACCACGGGGGACAGATACGCAGTATTTT; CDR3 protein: CASSPRVPRGTDTQYF
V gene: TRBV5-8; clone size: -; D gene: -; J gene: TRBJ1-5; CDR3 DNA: TGTGCCAGCAGCTTGTTTAAAAATCAGCCCCAGCATTTT; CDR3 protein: CASSLFKNQPQHF
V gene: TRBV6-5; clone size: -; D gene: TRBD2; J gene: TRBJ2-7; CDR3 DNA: TGTGCCAGCAGCTGGACTAGCGGGGGTTACGAGCAGTACTTC; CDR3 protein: CASSWTSGGYEQYF
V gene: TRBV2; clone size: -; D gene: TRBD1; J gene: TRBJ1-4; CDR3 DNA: TGTGCCAGCAGTGATGGCACAGGGGGCCGGGAAAAACTGTTTTTT; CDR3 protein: CASSDGTGGREKLFF
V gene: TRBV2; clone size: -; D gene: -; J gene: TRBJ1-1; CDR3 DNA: TGTGCCAGCAGTGGAGGCGGTAACACTGAAGCTTTCTTT; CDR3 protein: CASSGGGNTEAFF
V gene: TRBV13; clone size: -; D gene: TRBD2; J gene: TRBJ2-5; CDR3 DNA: TGTGCCAGCAGCCCCCGGGGGGGTCGCCGGGGGGGAGAGACCCAGTACTTC; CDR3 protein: CASSPRGGRRGGETQYF
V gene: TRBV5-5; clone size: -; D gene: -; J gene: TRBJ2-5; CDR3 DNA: TGTGCCAGCAGCTTGGGAGGCGGCAGACAAGAGACCCAGTACTTC; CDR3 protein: CASSLGGGRQETQYF
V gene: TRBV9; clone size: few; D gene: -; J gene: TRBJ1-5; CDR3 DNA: TGTGCCAGCAGCGTAGGGGGAGGCAATCAGCCCCAGCATTTT; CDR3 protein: CASSVGGGNQPQHF
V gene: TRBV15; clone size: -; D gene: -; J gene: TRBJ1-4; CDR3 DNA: TGTGCCACCAAATCGGGGGTTTTTAATGAAAAACTGTTTTTT; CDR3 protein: CATKSGVFNEKLFF
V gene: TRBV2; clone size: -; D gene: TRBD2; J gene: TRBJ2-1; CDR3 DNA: TGTGCCAGCGGTCGGGGGGATGAGCAGTTCTTC; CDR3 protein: CASGRGDEQFF
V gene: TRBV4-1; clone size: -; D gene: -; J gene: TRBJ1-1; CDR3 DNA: TGCGCCAGCAGCCAAGCTGTGAACACTGAAGCTTTCTTT; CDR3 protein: CASSQAVNTEAFF
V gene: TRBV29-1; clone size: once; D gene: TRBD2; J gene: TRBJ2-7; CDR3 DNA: TGCAGCGTCAGACTAGCGGGGGCCCCCTACGAGCAGTACTTC; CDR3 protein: CSVRLAGAPYEQYF
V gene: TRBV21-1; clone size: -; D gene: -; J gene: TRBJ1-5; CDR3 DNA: TGTGCCAGCAGCAAAGGAGCGTCACGTGGGGGGGCCAATCAGCCCCAGCATTTT; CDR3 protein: CASSKGASRGGANQPQHF
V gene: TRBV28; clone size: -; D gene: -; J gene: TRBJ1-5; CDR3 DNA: TGTGCCAGCAGTTTCGGATCGGAGCAGCCCCAGCATTTT; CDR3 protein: CASSFGSEQPQHF
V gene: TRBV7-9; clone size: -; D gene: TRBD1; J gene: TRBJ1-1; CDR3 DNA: TGTGCCAGCAGCTCAGGGACAGGGAACACTGAAGCTTTCTTT; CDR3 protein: CASSSGTGNTEAFF
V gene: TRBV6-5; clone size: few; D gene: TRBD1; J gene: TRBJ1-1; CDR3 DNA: TGTGCCAGCCGTCAGGGGGCGGACACTGAAGCTTTCTTT; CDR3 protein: CASRQGADTEAFF
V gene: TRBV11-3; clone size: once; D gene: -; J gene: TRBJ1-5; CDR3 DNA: TGTGCCAGCACCTCAGGGCTTAGCAATCAGCCCCAGCATTTT; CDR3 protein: CASTSGLSNQPQHF
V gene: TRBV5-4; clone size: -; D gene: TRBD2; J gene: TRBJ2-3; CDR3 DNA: TGTGCCAGCAGCCCCGGACTAGGCACAGATACGCAGTATTTT; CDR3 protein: CASSPGLGTDTQYF
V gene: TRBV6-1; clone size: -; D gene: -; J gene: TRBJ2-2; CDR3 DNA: TGTGCCAGCAGTGACAGGGACACCGGGGAGCTGTTTTTT; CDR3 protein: CASSDRDTGELFF
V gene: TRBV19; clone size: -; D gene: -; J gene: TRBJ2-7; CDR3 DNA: TGTGCCAGTAGTATAGGTCAGGGGAACTACGAGCAGTACTTC; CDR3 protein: CASSIGQGNYEQYF
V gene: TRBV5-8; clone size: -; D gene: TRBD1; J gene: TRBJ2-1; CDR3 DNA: TGTGCCAGCAGCTTGAGAACAACAGGGGCCTCATACAATGAGCAGTTCTTC; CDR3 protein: CASSLRTTGASYNEQFF
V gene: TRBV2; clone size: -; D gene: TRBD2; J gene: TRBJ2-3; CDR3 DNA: TGTGCCAGCAGGACCCCGGGACTAGCGGAGAGCACAGATACGCAGTATTTT; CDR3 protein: CASRTPGLAESTDTQYF
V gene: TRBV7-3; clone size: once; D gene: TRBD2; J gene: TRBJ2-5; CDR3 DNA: TGTGCCAGCAGCTTTAGCGGGGGCCATCAAGAGACCCAGTACTTC; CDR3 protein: CASSFSGGHQETQYF
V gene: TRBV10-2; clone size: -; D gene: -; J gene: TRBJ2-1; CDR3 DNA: TGCGCCAGCAGCCCCGGTGAACAGGGATACAATGAGCAGTTCTTC; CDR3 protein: CASSPGEQGYNEQFF
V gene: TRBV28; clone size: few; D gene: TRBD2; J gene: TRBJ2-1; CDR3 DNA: TGTGCCAGCAGTTTTTACCAGGGAGGGGATGAGCAGTTCTTC; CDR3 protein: CASSFYQGGDEQFF
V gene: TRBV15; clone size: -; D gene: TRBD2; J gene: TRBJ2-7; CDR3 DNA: TGTGCCACCAGCAGAGGGACTCCGGGACTAGCGGGGGGCGAGGTTCTCGAGCAGTACTTC; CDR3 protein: CATSRGTPGLAGGEVLEQYF
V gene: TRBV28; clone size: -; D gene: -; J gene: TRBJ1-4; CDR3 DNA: TGTGCCAGCAGTTTATGGGAACAGACAAATGAAAAACTGTTTTTT; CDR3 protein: CASSLWEQTNEKLFF
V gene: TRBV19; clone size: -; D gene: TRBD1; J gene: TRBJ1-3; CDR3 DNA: TGTGCCAGCGAACAGGGGACTGGAAACACCATATATTTT; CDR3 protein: CASEQGTGNTIYF
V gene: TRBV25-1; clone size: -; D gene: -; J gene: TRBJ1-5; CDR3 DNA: TGTGCCAGCGGTATGGGCGATCAGCCCCAGCATTTT; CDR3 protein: CASGMGDQPQHF
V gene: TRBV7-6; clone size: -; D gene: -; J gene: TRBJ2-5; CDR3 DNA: TGTGCCAGCAGCCTAAACAGTGCTGCCGCGGGGACCCAGTACTTC; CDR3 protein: CASSLNSAAAGTQYF
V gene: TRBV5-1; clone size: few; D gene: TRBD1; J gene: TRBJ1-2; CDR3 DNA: TGCGCCAGCAGCTTGGTACCCGACAGGGCATCACGCACCTTC; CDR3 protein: CASSLVPDRASRTF
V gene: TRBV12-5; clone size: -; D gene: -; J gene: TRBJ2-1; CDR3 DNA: TGTGCTAGTGGTTTAGCCATGAGCAATGAGCAGTTCTTC; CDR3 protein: CASGLAMSNEQFF
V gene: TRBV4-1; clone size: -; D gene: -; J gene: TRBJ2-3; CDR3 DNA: TGCGCCAGCAGCACCCAGGGTTCGGGCACAGATACGCAGTATTTT; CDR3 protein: CASSTQGSGTDTQYF
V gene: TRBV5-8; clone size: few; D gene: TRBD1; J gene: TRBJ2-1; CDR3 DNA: TGTGCCAGCAGCTCGGATGGACAGGGGGGTTACAATGAGCAGTTCTTC; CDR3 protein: CASSSDGQGGYNEQFF
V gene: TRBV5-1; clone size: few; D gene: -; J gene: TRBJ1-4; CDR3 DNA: TGCGCCAGCAGATCGTTGGGGGGAAATAATGAAAAACTGTTTTTT; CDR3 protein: CASRSLGGNNEKLFF
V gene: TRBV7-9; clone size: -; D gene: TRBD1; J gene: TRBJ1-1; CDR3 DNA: TGTGCCAGCAGCTCAACCGACAGGGTGTACACTGAAGCTTTCTTT; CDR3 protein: CASSSTDRVYTEAFF
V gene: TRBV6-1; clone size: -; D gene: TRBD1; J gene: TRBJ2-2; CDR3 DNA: TGTGCCAGCAGTGATGGAGGGACAGGGTATGACACCGGGGAGCTGTTTTTT; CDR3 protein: CASSDGGTGYDTGELFF
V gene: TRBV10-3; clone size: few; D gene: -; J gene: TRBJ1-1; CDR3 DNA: TGTGCCATCAGTGATTCGGGAGGCACTGAAGCTTTCTTT; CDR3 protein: CAISDSGGTEAFF
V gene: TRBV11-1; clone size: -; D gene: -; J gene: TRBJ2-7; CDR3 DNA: TGTGCCAGCAGCCCAAGGGACTTTTCCTACGAGCAGTACTTC; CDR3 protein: CASSPRDFSYEQYF
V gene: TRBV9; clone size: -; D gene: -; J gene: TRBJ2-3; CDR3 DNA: TGTGCCAGCAGCGGTACAGGGATGGGCACAGATACGCAGTATTTT; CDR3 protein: CASSGTGMGTDTQYF
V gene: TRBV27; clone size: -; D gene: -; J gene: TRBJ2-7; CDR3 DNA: TGTGCCAGCAGTTTATCGTTTAGCAGCTACGAGCAGTACTTC; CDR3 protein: CASSLSFSSYEQYF
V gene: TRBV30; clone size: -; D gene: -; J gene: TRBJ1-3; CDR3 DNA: TGTGCCTGGGCTAACGCAGGGATCGGCACCATATATTTT; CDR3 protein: CAWANAGIGTIYF
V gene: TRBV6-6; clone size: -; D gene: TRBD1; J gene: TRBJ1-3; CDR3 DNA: TGTGCCAGCAAGGCAGGGGGGACTGGAAACACCATATATTTT; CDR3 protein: CASKAGGTGNTIYF
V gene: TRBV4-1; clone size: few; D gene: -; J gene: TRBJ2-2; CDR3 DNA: TGCGCCAGCAGCCAAGCGGCAGGTAACACCGGGGAGCTGTTTTTT; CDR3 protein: CASSQAAGNTGELFF
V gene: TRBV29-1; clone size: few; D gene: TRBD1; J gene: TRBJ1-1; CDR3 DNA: TGCAGCGGATGGGACAGGGGGAACACTGAAGCTTTCTTT; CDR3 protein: CSGWDRGNTEAFF
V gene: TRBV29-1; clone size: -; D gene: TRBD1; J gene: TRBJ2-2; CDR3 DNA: TGCACTCACCGGGGACAGGGTGTCGCGCAACGGGCTTGGGTGGCCGGGGAGCTGTTTTTT; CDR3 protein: CTHRGQGVAQRAWVAGELFF
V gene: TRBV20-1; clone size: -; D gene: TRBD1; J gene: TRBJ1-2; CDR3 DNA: TGCAGTTATCAGGGGGCTGGTGGCTACACCTTC; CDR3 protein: CSYQGAGGYTF
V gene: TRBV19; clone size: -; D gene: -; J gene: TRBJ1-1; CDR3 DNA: TGTGCCAGTAGTCCCCAAGGCAGGGCGAACACTGAAGCTTTCTTT; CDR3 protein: CASSPQGRANTEAFF
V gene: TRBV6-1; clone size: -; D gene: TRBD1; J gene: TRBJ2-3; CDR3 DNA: TGTGCCAGCAGGATAGACAGGGCGAGGACAGATACGCAGTATTTT; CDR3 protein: CASRIDRARTDTQYF
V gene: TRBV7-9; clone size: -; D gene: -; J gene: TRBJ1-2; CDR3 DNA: TGTGCAACGGATGGCTACACCTTC; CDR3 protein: CATDGYTF
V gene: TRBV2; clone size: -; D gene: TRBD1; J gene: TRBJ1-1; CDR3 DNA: TGTGCCAGCTCTCAAACAGGGGGAGCTTTCTTT; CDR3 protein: CASSQTGGAFF
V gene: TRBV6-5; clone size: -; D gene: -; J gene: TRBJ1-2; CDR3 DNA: TGTGCCAGCAGCCCCCGGAGGGATTCTAACTATGGCTACACCTTC; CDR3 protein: CASSPRRDSNYGYTF
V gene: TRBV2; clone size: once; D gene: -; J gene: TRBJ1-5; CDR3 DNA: TGTGCCAGCAGTGAAGCGCCAGATAGCAATCAGCCCCAGCATTTT; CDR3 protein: CASSEAPDSNQPQHF
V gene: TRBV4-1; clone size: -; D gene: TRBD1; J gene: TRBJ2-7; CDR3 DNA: TGCGCCAGCAGCCGGACAGGGGACTACGAGCAGTACTTC; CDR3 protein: CASSRTGDYEQYF
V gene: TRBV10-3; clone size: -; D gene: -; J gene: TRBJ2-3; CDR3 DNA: TGTGCCATCAGTGAGTCGGCGGGGGCCCCGGGAGATACGCAGTATTTT; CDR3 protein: CAISESAGAPGDTQYF
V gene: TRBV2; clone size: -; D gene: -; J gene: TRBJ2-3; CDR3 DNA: TGTGCCAGCAGTCCTGAGGCGAGATTGAGCACAGATACGCAGTATTTT; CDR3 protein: CASSPEARLSTDTQYF
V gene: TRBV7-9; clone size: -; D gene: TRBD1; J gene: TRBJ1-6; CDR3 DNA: TGTGCCAGCACGGCGGGGATTGGACAGGTGTTCTCCTATAATTCACCCCTCCACTTT; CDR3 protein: CASTAGIGQVFSYNSPLHF